This T cell receptor beta chain was identified during a study of identical twins. A single record per CDR3 protein comes from TCRdb applying MiXCR to the 5' RACE reads. The sample consists of 460,000 or so distinct CDR3 sequences, 12% to 15% of them appearing once. This clonotype was seen repeatedly, ten times or more. The CDR3 is made up of 15 amino acids. V was cut by 5 bases and J by 2 bases, with 10 bases left in between. Germline V gene data show CDR1 as SGHTA and CDR2 as FQGNSA. This same sample was also part of a study on yellow fever vaccine responses in identical twins.

The material sequenced was CD4+ T cells sorted from blood. This receptor was taken from a woman aged 18-30 years in good health. V and J are TRBV7-2 and TRBJ2-6, with D uncertain. The CDR3 region is CASSRDVAGANVLTF. In DNA form, the CDR3 reads TGTGCCAGCAGCCGAGACGTCGCTGGGGCCAACGTCCTGACTTTC.